This T cell receptor beta chain was found in a study of T cell responses to AZD1222 COVID-19 vaccine. Overall study: Pooled together were second doses at about 4 or about 12 weeks.

Turning to this clone: As yet, its antigen is unknown.

Assay used: immunoSEQ multiplex PCR; TCRdb lists only in-frame clones, some missing. The sample shows approximately 170,000 clones, approximately 90% of them seen only once. This CDR3 has 16 amino acids. After removal of 5 bases from V and 6 bases from J, the junction contained 9 bases not matched to a gene. Germline V gene sequence: CDR1 SGHTA, CDR2 FQGTGA. Study observations and caveats: Epitopes outside B.1.351 and B.1.1.7 mutated regions reportedly drew nearly half of spike TCRs. Breadth and depth of Spike-specific TCRs rose after two AZD1222 doses. Just a handful of AZD1222 recipients tested seropositive at baseline.

The receptor's source is an adult in good health. Source: peripheral blood, taken on day 0 of AZD1222 vaccination. The chain carries TRBV7-3 and TRBJ2-2; 10 bases map to TRBD2. As DNA, the CDR3 is TGTGCCAGCAGCCGGGGGGCTAGCGGGAGCTCCGGGGAGCTGTTTTTT. Protein: CASSRGASGSSGELFF. Drawing the rest from reference TRBV7-3 and TRBJ2-2, the complete variable domain is GAGVSQTPSNKVTEKGKYVELRCDPISGHTALYWYRQSLGQGPEFLIYFQGTGAADDSGLPNDRFFAVRPEGSVSTLKIQRTERGDSAVYLCASSRGASGSSGELFFGEGSRLTVL.